The TCR beta chain described here comes from a study of PD-1 blockade in classical Hodgkin lymphoma. About the study: Patients in the cohort were put on intravenous nivolumab, 3 mg/kg every 2 weeks. Study results and limitations: Individuals initiating nivolumab under 1 year after ASCT were excluded. Baseline diversity resembling that of newly diagnosed patients was seen in complete responders.

The V gene's germline CDR1 is LNHDA and CDR2 SQIVND (reference sequence). The CDR3 spans 13 residues. The ends were cut back, 8 bases at V and 3 bases at J, with 14 bases in the middle. As regards this clone: The antigen remains undetermined.

Relapse after autologous stem cell transplantation occurred in every patient, and brentuximab vedotin exposure varied. Magnetic depletion of unwanted cells isolated CD4+ T cells from thawed PBMCs. Best responses were complete response, partial response or progressive disease. Assay used: immunoSEQ multiplex PCR; TCRdb lists only in-frame clones, some missing. The table lists about 16,000 clones, approximately 86% of them singletons. The chain joins TRBV19 to TRBJ2-7; no clear D. The receptor was derived from a human donor with classical Hodgkin lymphoma. Source: CD4+ T cells from blood, taken at baseline. CDR3 DNA: TGTGCCAGTGGGGAAGGTACCCTCTACGAGCAGTACTTC. Translated: CASGEGTLYEQYF.